This TCR beta chain originates from a study of blood T cell repertoires in COVID-19. Study-wide context: COVID-19 samples collected from the United States, Italy and Spain covered acute and convalescent phases. From T cells, B-cell-depleted T cells, or PBMCs came the material, which was cDNA or gDNA.

In the study's own analysis: Counts of nucleated cells, estimated from reference gene primer amplification, were obtained. Some clones are missing from TCRdb's copy, which holds only in-frame ones; the method was immunoSEQ multiplex PCR. That table gives V, J and clone size, and the DNA gave D and trimming. The sample contains around 100,000 clones, approximately 87% of which appear only once. Germline assignment: CDR1 LNHDA and CDR2 SQIVND (reference sequence). CDR3 size: 15 residues. V was shortened by 3 bases and J by 5 bases, with 16 bases between the two germline ends. This clone was observed once.

V and J are TRBV19 and TRBJ1-2; tentative D call: TRBD1 (5 bases). Specimen: peripheral blood. This receptor was taken from a human donor in a cohort sampled during active COVID-19. As DNA, the CDR3 is TGTGCCAGTAGTATCGCCTCTCAGGGTCAATATGGCTACACCTTC. Amino acid sequence: CASSIASQGQYGYTF.